Shown below are 30 T cell receptor beta chains from a single sample sequenced in a study of T-cell memory formation after mild COVID-19. MiXCR, applied by TCRdb to the 5' RACE reads, yields one record per CDR3 protein. The repertoire holds under 300,000 distinct CDR3 sequences, with approximately 8.4% as singletons. The sample was PBMCs or a T cell subset sorted from them (not recorded which). Receptors were obtained from a young man who had mild COVID-19 (a few samples of this study predate the infection). Cell type and time point are not known.

The J gene is TRBJ1-1, the V gene TRBV4-1; D is ambiguous. The CDR3 has 13 residues. Deletions cut 4 bases from V and 3 bases from J, with 9 bases between. Germline CDR1 MGHRA, CDR2 YSYEKL. In nucleotides, the CDR3 is TGCGCCAGCAGCCTCCCTATGTACACTGAAGCTTTCTTT. Translating gives CASSLPMYTEAFF.

This clonotype was counted a few times. The CDR3 DNA reads TGTGCCAGCAGCTTACCGGGAGCCTCTGGAAACACCATATATTTT. This translates into CASSLPGASGNTIYF. The chain uses TRBV5-6 and TRBJ1-3, with D unclear. Germline V gene sequence: CDR1 SGHDT, CDR2 YYEEEE. The CDR3 is 15 residues long. The V end lost 2 bases, the J end lost 0 bases, and 9 bases lay between the germline ends.

This clonotype was counted only a few times. V is TRBV20-1 and J is TRBJ2-5; tentatively, D is TRBD1 or TRBD2 (5 bases each). This CDR3 is built from 13 residues. V shed 2 bases and J shed 1 base, with 8 bases lying between them. Germline V CDR1 and CDR2: DFQATT, SNEGSKA (reference sequence). The CDR3 reads CSARKGSQETQYF. CDR3 DNA: TGCAGTGCTAGAAAGGGGAGCCAAGAGACCCAGTACTTC.

The chain is built from TRBV7-7 and TRBJ2-5; a weak D match, TRBD2 (6 bases). CDR1 and CDR2 from the germline V gene are SSHAT and FNYEAQ (reference sequence). The length of the CDR3 is 11 residues. For the CDR3, the DNA is TGTGCTAGCCTGGCCGGGGGGACCCAGTACTTC. Protein product: CASLAGGTQYF.

This clonotype has a handful of counts. The genes are TRBV7-2 and TRBJ1-2, with a possible D match to TRBD1 (5 bases). Germline loops: CDR1 SGHTA, CDR2 FQGNSA. V lost 4 bases and J lost 8, with 26 bases in between. This CDR3 has 17 residues. The CDR3 sequence is CASSYREWGDRRTGYTF. CDR3 coding DNA: TGTGCCAGCAGCTACCGCGAGTGGGGGGACCGCCGCACAGGCTACACCTTC.

This clonotype was detected a few times. The V and J genes are TRBV20-1 and TRBJ2-4; possibly TRBD2 for D (6 bases). This CDR3 spans 14 amino acids. CDR1 is DFQATT and CDR2 is SNEGSKA in the germline V gene (reference sequence). Trimming left V 6 bases short and J 0 bases short, with 12 bases between. CDR3 nucleotides: TGCAGTGCGGGGGGACGGCTAGCCAAAAACATTCAGTACTTC. This codes for CSAGGRLAKNIQYF.

The J gene is TRBJ2-2, the V gene TRBV9; D remains ambiguous. The CDR3 has 14 residues. Trimming took 1 base from V and 4 from J, leaving 8 bases between them. From germline, CDR1 is SGDLS and CDR2 YYNGEE. CDR3 loop: CASSVSSSTGELFF. The CDR3 nucleotides read TGTGCCAGCAGCGTAAGTTCTAGCACCGGGGAGCTGTTTTTT.

This chain's CDR3 is CASSSDGPYGYTF. In DNA, the CDR3 is TGTGCCAGCAGTTCCGACGGACCCTATGGCTACACCTTC. The V call is TRBV6-5, the J call TRBJ1-2; D remains ambiguous. Germline CDR1 is MNHEY and CDR2 is SVGAGI. This CDR3 comprises 13 residues. V was shortened by 4 bases and J by 4 bases, with 10 bases between the two germline ends.

Only a few counts were recorded for this clonotype. The chain uses TRBV5-1 and TRBJ2-3; 7 bases are a match to TRBD2. There are 16 residues in the CDR3. Per the germline V gene, CDR1 is SGHRS and CDR2 is YFSETQ. With V trimmed by 0 bases and J by 3 bases, 7 bases remained unmatched. DNA of the CDR3: TGCGCCAGCAGCTTGGAACAGCGGGGTGGGACAGATACGCAGTATTTT. Protein: CASSLEQRGGTDTQYF.

This sequence joins TRBV6-2 or TRBV6-3 and TRBJ2-4, with D unclear. The germline V gene has CDR1 MNHEY and CDR2 SVGEGT. This CDR3 is 14 amino acids long. Between the trimmed V and J ends, which lost 8 bases and 9 bases, there was a span of 20 bases. CDR3 DNA sequence: TGTGCCAGCTACTCGGCCCTCCCGCGGAGCATTCAGTACTTC. This codes for CASYSALPRSIQYF.

In its sample, this clonotype was seen a few times. The gene calls are TRBV7-8 and TRBJ1-5; D remains unclear. With 2 bases removed from V and 5 bases from J, the gap between germline ends came to 7 bases. The length of the CDR3 is 13 residues. Germline loops: CDR1 SGHVS, CDR2 FQNEAQ. CDR3 nucleotide sequence: TGTGCCAGCAGCTTAAGGTTCGATCAGCCCCAGCATTTT. This codes for CASSLRFDQPQHF.

The chain has TRBV11-2 and TRBJ2-3; D is possibly TRBD1 or TRBD2 (5 bases each). The CDR3 sequence is 16 residues long. V was clipped by 5 bases and J by 2 bases, with 17 bases between them. The germline V gene encodes CDR1 SGHAT and CDR2 FQNNGV. The CDR3 coding sequence is TGTGCCAGCAGCGATACTCGGGGACCCTTCACAGATACGCAGTATTTT. Translating gives CASSDTRGPFTDTQYF.

There are a few counts of this clonotype. J is TRBJ1-1 and V is TRBV11-2; the match to TRBD1 covers 7 bases. Trimming at V came to 2 bases and at J to 2 bases, leaving 5 bases not matched to a gene. This CDR3 region has 15 residues. Germline lookup yields CDR1 SGHAT and CDR2 FQNNGV. The CDR3 is CASSLSGTANTEAFF. The CDR3 region has the DNA TGTGCCAGCAGCTTATCGGGGACAGCTAACACTGAAGCTTTCTTT.

The chain is built from TRBV5-1 and TRBJ2-3; TRBD2 might be the D (6 bases). The ends were cut back, 4 bases at V and 4 bases at J, with 13 bases in the middle. The germline CDR1 and CDR2 sequences are SGHRS and YFSETQ. This CDR3 contains 14 residues. CDR3 coding DNA: TGCGCCAGCAGCCCCGCGACTAGTTCAGATACGCAGTATTTT. Its translation: CASSPATSSDTQYF.

This clonotype was found many times. The rearrangement uses TRBV7-9 and TRBJ2-3, with D hard to call. Germline V gives CDR1 SEHNR, CDR2 FQNEAQ (reference sequence). The germline V and J ends were trimmed by 5 bases and 1 base, with 13 bases remaining between them. The CDR3 has 15 amino acids. For the CDR3, the DNA is TGTGCCAGCAGCCCGCCCCGGTCGGGCACAGATACGCAGTATTTT. This encodes CASSPPRSGTDTQYF. Based on the CDR3 plus reference TRBV7-9 and TRBJ2-3, the full variable domain is DTGVSQNPRHKITKRGQNVTFRCDPISEHNRLYWYRQTLGQGPEFLTYFQNEAQLEKSRLLSDRFSAERPKGSFSTLEIQRTEQGDSAMYLCASSPPRSGTDTQYFGPGTRLTVL.

There are many counts of this clonotype. This rearrangement joins TRBV10-3 to TRBJ1-5, with D maybe TRBD1 (5 bases). Germline CDR1 is ENHRY and CDR2 is SYGVKD. Trimming shortened V by 3 bases and J by 10 bases, and 13 bases separated the two germline ends. The CDR3 covers 13 residues. In DNA, the CDR3 is TGTGCCATCAGTGACCCACGGGGCCACCCCCAGCATTTT. This sequence encodes CAISDPRGHPQHF.

This clonotype was counted between two and nine times. The chain is built from TRBV9 and TRBJ2-7; 8 bases match TRBD2. V shed 4 bases and J 3 bases; nucleotides not matched to a gene: 9. Germline CDR1 SGDLS, CDR2 YYNGEE. This CDR3 is 15 amino acids long. Written as DNA, the CDR3 is TGTGCCAGCAGCTCGCGTCCCAGCGGGGGCTACGAGCAGTACTTC. Translated, it gives CASSSRPSGGYEQYF.

This clonotype was counted at least ten times. CDR3 sequence reads: CSAARNTEAFF. The CDR3 region has the DNA TGCAGTGCCGCACGGAACACTGAAGCTTTCTTT. The genes are TRBV20-1 and TRBJ1-1; no definite D call. The CDR3 consists of 11 residues. With 6 bases removed from V and 1 base from J, the gap between germline ends came to 6 bases. The V gene's germline CDR1 is DFQATT and CDR2 SNEGSKA (reference sequence).

This sequence joins TRBV10-3 and TRBJ1-4, with TRBD1 matching 7 bases. The CDR3 runs to 14 residues. Germline V gene lookup returns CDR1 ENHRY and CDR2 SYGVKD. Trimming removed 5 bases from V and 4 bases from J; junction bases left unmatched: 4. The CDR3 coding sequence is TGTGCCATCAGTACGACAGGGCTTAATGAAAAACTGTTTTTT. Amino acids: CAISTTGLNEKLFF.

This clonotype has ten or more counts. The chain links TRBV5-1 to TRBJ2-5, with 11 bases matching TRBD2. In germline, CDR1 is SGHRS, CDR2 YFSETQ. Trimming at V came to 4 bases and at J to 0 bases, leaving 8 bases not matched to a gene. The CDR3 extends over 17 amino acids. This CDR3 is CASSQSRLAGYQETQYF. CDR3 DNA: TGCGCCAGCAGCCAATCTAGACTAGCGGGGTACCAAGAGACCCAGTACTTC.

This clonotype occurred a few times. V gene TRBV7-6 combines with J gene TRBJ2-5; 8 nucleotides line up with TRBD2. The CDR3 has 16 amino acids. The germline V gene encodes CDR1 SGHVS and CDR2 FNYEAQ. V trimming: 5 bases; J trimming: 0 bases; junction bases outside the gene matches: 8. CDR3 loop: CASSPPGGGHQETQYF. CDR3 bases: TGTGCCAGCAGCCCTCCGGGGGGGGGTCACCAAGAGACCCAGTACTTC. The full variable domain, in which reference TRBV7-6 and TRBJ2-5 provide the parts outside the CDR3, is GAGVSQSPRYKVTKRGQDVALRCDPISGHVSLYWYRQALGQGPEFLTYFNYEAQQDKSGLPNDRFSAERPEGSISTLTIQRTEQRDSAMYRCASSPPGGGHQETQYFGPGTRLLVL.

The chain has TRBV7-2 and TRBJ2-1; unclear D gene. V was trimmed by 5 bases and J by 8 bases, leaving 7 bases between them. Germline CDR1 reads SGHTA; CDR2 reads FQGNSA. CDR3 length: 11 amino acids. CDR3 sequence reads: CASSRRYEQFF. The CDR3, as DNA: TGTGCCAGCAGCCGCAGGTATGAGCAGTTCTTC.

The chain combines TRBV9 with TRBJ1-2, with unresolved D. This CDR3 region has 14 residues. Looked up from germline, CDR1 is SGDLS and CDR2 is YYNGEE. V was clipped by 5 bases and J by 8 bases, with 19 bases between them. The CDR3 sequence: CASRTTAGSGGYTF. In DNA form, the CDR3 reads TGTGCCAGCAGGACCACGGCGGGGTCCGGAGGCTACACCTTC.

The chain links TRBV29-1 to TRBJ1-2, with a possible D match to TRBD1 (5 bases). Per germline, CDR1 SQVTM and CDR2 ANQGSEA. Trimming left V 7 bases short and J 4 bases short, with 22 bases between. The CDR3 has 15 amino acids. CDR3 sequence: CSARRSGDELYGYTF. CDR3 in DNA: TGCAGCGCCAGAAGGTCGGGGGACGAGCTCTATGGCTACACCTTC.

This chain uses TRBV7-2 with TRBJ2-6, with 7 bases identical to TRBD1. Trimming removed 1 base from V and 19 bases from J; junction bases left unmatched: 7. The CDR3 covers 12 residues. The germline V gene has CDR1 SGHTA and CDR2 FQGNSA. The CDR3 region is CASSLVGQGETF. The CDR3 nucleotides are TGTGCCAGCAGCTTAGTTGGGCAGGGGGAAACTTTC.

The rearrangement uses TRBV7-9 and TRBJ1-6; 7 nucleotides align to TRBD1. Trimming cost V 5 bases and J 12 bases; bases outside gene matches: 4. The CDR3 runs 12 residues. The germline V gene has CDR1 SEHNR and CDR2 FQNEAQ (reference sequence). CDR3 DNA sequence: TGTGCCAGCAGCCGACAGGGTTTACCCCTCCACTTT. This encodes CASSRQGLPLHF.

The genes are TRBV6-5 and TRBJ1-6; D may be TRBD1 (5 bases). The CDR3 contains 13 residues. The germline V gene encodes CDR1 MNHEY and CDR2 SVGAGI. V was pared by 8 bases and J by 5 bases, with 10 bases between. CDR3 amino acids: CASGADDNSPLHF. CDR3 bases: TGTGCCAGCGGGGCTGATGATAATTCACCCCTCCACTTT.

In its sample, this clonotype was seen many times. The V and J genes are TRBV3-1 and TRBJ2-2, with D perhaps matching TRBD2 (5 bases). CDR3 length: 13 residues. Trimming cost V 1 base and J 6 bases, with 6 bases left between them. Germline lookup yields CDR1 LGHDT and CDR2 YNNKEL (reference sequence). CDR3 DNA sequence: TGTGCCAGCAGCCAAGGGACTCCCGGGGAGCTGTTTTTT. Its protein product is CASSQGTPGELFF. The full variable domain, rest sourced from reference TRBV3-1 and TRBJ2-2, is DTAVSQTPKYLVTQMGNDKSIKCEQNLGHDTMYWYKQDSKKFLKIMFSYNNKELIINETVPNRFSPKSPDKAHLNLHINSLELGDSAVYFCASSQGTPGELFFGEGSRLTVL.

The V gene is TRBV7-2, the J gene TRBJ2-7, with D perhaps matching TRBD1 (5 bases). This CDR3 is built from 14 residues. The germline V and J ends were trimmed by 5 bases and 2 bases, with 13 bases remaining between them. The germline V gene encodes CDR1 SGHTA and CDR2 FQGNSA. Here the CDR3 reads CASSPGLRAYEQYF. Here the CDR3 DNA reads TGTGCCAGCAGCCCAGGGCTTAGGGCCTACGAGCAGTACTTC. Full variable domain (rest looked up from reference TRBV7-2 and TRBJ2-7): GAGVSQSPSNKVTEKGKDVELRCDPISGHTALYWYRQSLGQGLEFLIYFQGNSAPDKSGLPSDRFSAERTGGSVSTLTIQRTQQEDSAVYLCASSPGLRAYEQYFGPGTRLTVT.

This clonotype has a handful of counts. The rearrangement joins TRBV2 to TRBJ2-3, with no clear D. The germline gives CDR1 SNHLY, CDR2 FYNNEI. With 2 bases removed from V and 0 bases from J, the gap between germline ends came to 6 bases. The CDR3 totals 14 residues. The CDR3 DNA reads as TGTGCCAGCAGTGAATCGACTAGCACAGATACGCAGTATTTT. This sequence encodes CASSESTSTDTQYF.